This T cell receptor beta chain was documented in a study of T cells in Graves' hyperthyroidism and ophthalmopathy. This clonotype has at least ten counts. Using RNA transcripts as the source, TCR beta CDR3 regions were amplified. The HTBI primer set drove a first-round RT-PCR of the TCR CDR3. TCRdb itself ran the multiplex PCR reads through MiXCR, one entry per CDR3 protein. The sample has more than 350,000 distinct CDR3 sequences; 15% to 20% are singletons. The source of this sequence is a woman in her 30s with Graves' hyperthyroidism that later progressed to Graves' ophthalmopathy. The sequenced sample consisted of blood.

The CDR3 DNA follows: TGCAGTGCTAGTGGAGTAAATAACTATGGCTACACCTTC. It is translated as CSASGVNNYGYTF. The J gene is TRBJ1-2, the V gene TRBV20-1; D gene ambiguous. CDR3 length: 13 amino acids. Trimming removed 3 bases from V and 1 base from J, with 9 bases in between. Germline CDR1 reads DFQATT; CDR2 reads SNEGSKA (reference sequence).